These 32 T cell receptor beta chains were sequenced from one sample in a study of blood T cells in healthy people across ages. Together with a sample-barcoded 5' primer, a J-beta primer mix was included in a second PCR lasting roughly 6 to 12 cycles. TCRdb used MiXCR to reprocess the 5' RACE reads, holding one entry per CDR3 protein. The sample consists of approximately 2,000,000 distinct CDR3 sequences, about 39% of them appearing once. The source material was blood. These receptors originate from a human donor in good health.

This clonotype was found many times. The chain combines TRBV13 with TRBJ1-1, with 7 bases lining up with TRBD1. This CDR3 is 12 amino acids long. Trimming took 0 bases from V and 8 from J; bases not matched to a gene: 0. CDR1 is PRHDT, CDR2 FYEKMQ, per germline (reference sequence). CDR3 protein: CASSLGDREAFF. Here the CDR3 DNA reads TGTGCCAGCAGCTTAGGGGACAGGGAAGCTTTCTTT.

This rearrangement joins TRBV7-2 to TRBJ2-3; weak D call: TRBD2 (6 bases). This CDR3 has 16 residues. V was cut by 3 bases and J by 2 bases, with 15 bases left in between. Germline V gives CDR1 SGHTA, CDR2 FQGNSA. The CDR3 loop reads CASSFLRRGPTDTQYF. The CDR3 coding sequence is TGTGCCAGCAGCTTCCTGCGGCGGGGCCCCACAGATACGCAGTATTTT.

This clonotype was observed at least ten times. CDR3 residues: CASSFGESYGYTF. In nucleotides, the CDR3 is TGTGCCAGCAGTTTCGGGGAGAGCTATGGCTACACCTTC. This sequence joins TRBV12-3 or TRBV12-4 and TRBJ1-2; D not certain. This CDR3 region has 13 residues. The V end was cut by 3 bases, the J end by 4 bases, with 9 bases between.

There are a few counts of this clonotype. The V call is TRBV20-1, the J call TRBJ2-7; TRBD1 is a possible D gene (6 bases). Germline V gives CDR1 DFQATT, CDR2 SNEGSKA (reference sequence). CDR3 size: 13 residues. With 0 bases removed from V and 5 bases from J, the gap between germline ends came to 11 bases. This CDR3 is CSAREGRGHEQYF. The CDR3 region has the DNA TGCAGTGCTAGAGAGGGCAGGGGACACGAGCAGTACTTC.

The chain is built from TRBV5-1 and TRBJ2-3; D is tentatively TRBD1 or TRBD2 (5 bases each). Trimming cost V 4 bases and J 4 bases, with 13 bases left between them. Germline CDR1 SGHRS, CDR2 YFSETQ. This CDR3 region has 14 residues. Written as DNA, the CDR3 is TGCGCCAGCAGCCCGGGGCGGAGCCCAGATACGCAGTATTTT. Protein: CASSPGRSPDTQYF. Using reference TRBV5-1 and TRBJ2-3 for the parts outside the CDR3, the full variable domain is KAGVTQTPRYLIKTRGQQVTLSCSPISGHRSVSWYQQTPGQGLQFLFEYFSETQRNKGNFPGRFSGRQFSNSRSEMNVSTLELGDSALYLCASSPGRSPDTQYFGPGTRLTVL.

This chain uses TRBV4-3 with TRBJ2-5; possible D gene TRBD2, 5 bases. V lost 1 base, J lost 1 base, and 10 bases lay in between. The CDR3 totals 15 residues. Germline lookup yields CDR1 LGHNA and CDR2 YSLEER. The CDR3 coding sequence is TGCGCCAGCAGCCAAGGTCTGAGCGGCCAAGAGACCCAGTACTTC. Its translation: CASSQGLSGQETQYF.

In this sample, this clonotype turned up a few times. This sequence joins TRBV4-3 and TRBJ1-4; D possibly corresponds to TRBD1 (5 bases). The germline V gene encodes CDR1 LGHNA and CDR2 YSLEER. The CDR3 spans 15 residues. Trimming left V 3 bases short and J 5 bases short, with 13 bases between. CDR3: CASSQDGHQNEKLFF. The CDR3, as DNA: TGCGCCAGCAGCCAGGATGGACACCAGAATGAAAAACTGTTTTTT.

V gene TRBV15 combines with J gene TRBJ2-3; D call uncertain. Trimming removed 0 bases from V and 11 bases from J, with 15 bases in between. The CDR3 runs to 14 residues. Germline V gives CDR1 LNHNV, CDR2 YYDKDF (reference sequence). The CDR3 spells CATSRDRTADGQYF. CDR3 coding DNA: TGTGCCACCAGCAGAGATCGCACCGCAGACGGGCAGTATTTT.

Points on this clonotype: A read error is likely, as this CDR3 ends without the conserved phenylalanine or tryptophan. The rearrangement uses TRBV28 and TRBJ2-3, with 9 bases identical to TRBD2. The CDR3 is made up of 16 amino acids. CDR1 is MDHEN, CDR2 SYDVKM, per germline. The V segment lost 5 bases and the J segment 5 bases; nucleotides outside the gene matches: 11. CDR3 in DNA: TGTGCCAGCAGTGGCGCGGCGGGGGGGGACATAGATACGCAGTATTCT. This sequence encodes CASSGAAGGDIDTQYS.

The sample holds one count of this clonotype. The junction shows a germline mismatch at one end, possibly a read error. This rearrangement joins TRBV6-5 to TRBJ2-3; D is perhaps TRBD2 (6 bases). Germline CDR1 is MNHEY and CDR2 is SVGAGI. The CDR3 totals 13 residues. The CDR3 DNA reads TGTGCCAGCAAGTCCACTAGCACAGATGCGCAGTATTTT. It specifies CASKSTSTDAQYF.

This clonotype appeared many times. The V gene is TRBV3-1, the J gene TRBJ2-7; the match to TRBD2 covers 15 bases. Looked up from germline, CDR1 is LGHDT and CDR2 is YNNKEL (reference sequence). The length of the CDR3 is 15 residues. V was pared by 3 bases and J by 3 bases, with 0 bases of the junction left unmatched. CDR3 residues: CASSQGLAGGYEQYF. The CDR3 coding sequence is TGTGCCAGCAGCCAGGGACTAGCGGGAGGCTACGAGCAGTACTTC.

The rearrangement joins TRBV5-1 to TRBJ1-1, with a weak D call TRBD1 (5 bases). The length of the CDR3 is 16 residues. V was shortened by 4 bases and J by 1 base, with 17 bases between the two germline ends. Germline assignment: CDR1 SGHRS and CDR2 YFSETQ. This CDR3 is CASSPTLGAGNTEAFF. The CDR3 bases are TGCGCCAGCAGCCCAACCCTAGGGGCGGGGAACACTGAAGCTTTCTTT.

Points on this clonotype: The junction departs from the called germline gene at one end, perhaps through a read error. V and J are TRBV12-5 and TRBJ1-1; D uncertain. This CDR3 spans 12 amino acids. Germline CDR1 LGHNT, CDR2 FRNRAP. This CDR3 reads CASSLTQTEAFF. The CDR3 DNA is TGTGCTAGTAGTTTGACCCAGACTGAAGCTTTCTTT.

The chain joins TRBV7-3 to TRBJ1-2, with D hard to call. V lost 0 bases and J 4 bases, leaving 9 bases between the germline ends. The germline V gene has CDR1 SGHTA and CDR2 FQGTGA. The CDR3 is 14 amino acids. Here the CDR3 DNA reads TGTGCCAGCAGCTTAACGGAAGGGAGCTATGGCTACACCTTC. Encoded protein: CASSLTEGSYGYTF.

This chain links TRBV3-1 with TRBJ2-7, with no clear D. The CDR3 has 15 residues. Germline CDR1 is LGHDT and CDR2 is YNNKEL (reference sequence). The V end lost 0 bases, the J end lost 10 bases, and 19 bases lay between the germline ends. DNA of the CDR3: TGTGCCAGCAGCCAAGATACAGTGATCGTCGAGGCCCAGTACTTC. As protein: CASSQDTVIVEAQYF.

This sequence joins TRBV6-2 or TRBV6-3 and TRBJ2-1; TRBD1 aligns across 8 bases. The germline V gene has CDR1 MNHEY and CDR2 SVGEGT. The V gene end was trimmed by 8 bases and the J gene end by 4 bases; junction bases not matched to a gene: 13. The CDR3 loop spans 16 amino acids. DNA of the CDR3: TGTGCCAGCTGGACAGGGTCCATTCGATTGTACAATGAGCAGTTCTTC. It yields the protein CASWTGSIRLYNEQFF.

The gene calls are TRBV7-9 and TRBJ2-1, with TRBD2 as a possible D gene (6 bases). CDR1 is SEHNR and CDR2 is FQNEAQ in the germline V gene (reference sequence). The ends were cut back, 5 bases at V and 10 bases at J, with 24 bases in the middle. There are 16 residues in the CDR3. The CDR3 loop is CASSPGGRQSRNEQFF. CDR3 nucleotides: TGTGCCAGCAGCCCTGGAGGGCGGCAGTCGCGGAACGAGCAGTTCTTC.

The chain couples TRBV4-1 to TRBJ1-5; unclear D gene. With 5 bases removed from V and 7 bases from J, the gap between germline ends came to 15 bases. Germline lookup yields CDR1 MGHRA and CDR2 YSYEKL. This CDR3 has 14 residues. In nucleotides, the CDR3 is TGCGCCAGCAGCATAACTCGGGTAGGGCAGCCCCAGCATTTT. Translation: CASSITRVGQPQHF.

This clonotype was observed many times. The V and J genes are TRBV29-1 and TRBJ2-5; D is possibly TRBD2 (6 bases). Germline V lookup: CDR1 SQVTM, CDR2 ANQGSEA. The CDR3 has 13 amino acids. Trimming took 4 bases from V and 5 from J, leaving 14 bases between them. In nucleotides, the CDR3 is TGCAGCGTTGTCGGAGGGTTCGGGGAGACCCAGTACTTC. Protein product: CSVVGGFGETQYF.

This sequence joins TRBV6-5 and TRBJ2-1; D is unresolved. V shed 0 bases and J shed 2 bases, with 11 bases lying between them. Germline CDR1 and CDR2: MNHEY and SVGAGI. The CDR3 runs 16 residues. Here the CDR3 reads CASSYSAGETYNEQFF. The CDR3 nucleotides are TGTGCCAGCAGTTACTCGGCAGGAGAGACCTACAATGAGCAGTTCTTC.

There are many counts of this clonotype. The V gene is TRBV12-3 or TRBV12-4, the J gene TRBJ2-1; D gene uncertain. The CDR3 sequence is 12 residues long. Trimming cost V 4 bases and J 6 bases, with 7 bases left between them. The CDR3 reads CASSSSGNEQFF. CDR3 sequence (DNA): TGTGCCAGCAGTTCATCTGGCAATGAGCAGTTCTTC.

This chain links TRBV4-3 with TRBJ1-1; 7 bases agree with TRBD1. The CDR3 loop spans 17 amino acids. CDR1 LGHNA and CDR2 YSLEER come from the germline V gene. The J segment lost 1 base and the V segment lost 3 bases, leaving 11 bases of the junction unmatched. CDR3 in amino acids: CASSQLPGQSSNTEAFF. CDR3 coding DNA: TGCGCCAGCAGCCAGTTACCGGGACAGTCTTCGAACACTGAAGCTTTCTTT.

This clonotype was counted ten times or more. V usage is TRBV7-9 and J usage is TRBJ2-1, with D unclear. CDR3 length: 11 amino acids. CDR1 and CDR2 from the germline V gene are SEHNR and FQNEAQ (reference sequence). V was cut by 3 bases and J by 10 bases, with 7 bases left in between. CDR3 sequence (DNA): TGTGCCAGCAGCTTTACTTTGGAGCAGTTCTTC. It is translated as CASSFTLEQFF.

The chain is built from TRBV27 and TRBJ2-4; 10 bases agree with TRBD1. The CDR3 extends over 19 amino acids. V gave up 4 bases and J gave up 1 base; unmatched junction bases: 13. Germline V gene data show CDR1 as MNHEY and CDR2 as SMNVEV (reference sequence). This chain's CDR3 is CASSYRDRGFLGAKNIQYF. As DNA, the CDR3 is TGTGCCAGCAGTTATCGGGACAGGGGCTTTCTTGGGGCCAAAAACATTCAGTACTTC.

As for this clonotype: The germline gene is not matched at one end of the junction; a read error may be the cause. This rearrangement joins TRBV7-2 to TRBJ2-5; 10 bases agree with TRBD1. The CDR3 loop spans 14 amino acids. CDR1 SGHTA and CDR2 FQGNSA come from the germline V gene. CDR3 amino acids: CAGSIGTGEETQYF. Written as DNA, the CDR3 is TGTGCCGGCAGCATAGGGACAGGGGAAGAGACCCAGTACTTC.

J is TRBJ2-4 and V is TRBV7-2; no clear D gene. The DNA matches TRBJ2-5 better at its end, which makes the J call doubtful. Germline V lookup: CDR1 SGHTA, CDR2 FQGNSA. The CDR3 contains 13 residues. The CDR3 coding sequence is TGTGCCAGCAGGGAAGGTCCTCAAGAGACCCAGTACTTC. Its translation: CASREGPQETQYF.

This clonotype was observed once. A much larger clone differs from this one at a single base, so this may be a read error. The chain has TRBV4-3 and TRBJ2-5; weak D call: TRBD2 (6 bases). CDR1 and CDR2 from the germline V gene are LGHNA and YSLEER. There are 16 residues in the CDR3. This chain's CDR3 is CASSQRDGGTLETRYF. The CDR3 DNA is TGCGCCAGCAGCCAGAGGGACGGGGGTACCTTAGAGACCCGGTACTTC.

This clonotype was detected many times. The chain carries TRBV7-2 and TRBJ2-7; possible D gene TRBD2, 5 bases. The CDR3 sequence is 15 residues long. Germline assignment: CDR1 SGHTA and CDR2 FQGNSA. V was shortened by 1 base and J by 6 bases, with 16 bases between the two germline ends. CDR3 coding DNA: TGTGCCAGCAGCTTAGGTTCCTCAGAGGGCTTCGAGCAGTACTTC. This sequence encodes CASSLGSSEGFEQYF.

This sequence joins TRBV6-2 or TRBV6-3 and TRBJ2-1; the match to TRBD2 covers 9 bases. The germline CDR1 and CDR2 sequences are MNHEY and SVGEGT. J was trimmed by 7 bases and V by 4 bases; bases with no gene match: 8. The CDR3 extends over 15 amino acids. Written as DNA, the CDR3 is TGTGCCAGCAGTTCACCGGGACTAGCAGTGAATGAGCAGTTCTTC. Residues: CASSSPGLAVNEQFF.

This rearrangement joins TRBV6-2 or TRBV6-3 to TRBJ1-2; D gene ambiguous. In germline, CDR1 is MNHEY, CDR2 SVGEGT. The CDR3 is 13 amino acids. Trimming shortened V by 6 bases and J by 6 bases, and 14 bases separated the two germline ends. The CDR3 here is CASRSAGAHGYTF. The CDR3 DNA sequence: TGTGCCAGCAGATCTGCAGGAGCTCATGGCTACACCTTC.

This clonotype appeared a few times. The chain's CDR3 is CASSQEGLEGEAFF. As DNA, the CDR3 is TGTGCCAGCAGCCAAGAAGGTTTAGAGGGGGAAGCTTTCTTT. The genes are TRBV4-2 and TRBJ1-1, with D perhaps matching TRBD1 (5 bases). The CDR3 is made up of 14 amino acids. Trimming removed 0 bases from V and 8 bases from J, with 13 bases in between. Germline V gives CDR1 LGHNA, CDR2 YNFKEQ.

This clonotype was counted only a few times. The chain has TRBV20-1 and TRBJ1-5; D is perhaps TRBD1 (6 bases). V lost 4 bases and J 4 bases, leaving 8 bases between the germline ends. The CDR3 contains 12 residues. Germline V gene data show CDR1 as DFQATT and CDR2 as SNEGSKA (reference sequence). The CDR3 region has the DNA TGCAGTGCTACAGGGGAAAATCAGCCCCAGCATTTT. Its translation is CSATGENQPQHF.